The clone carrying this TCR beta chain has ten or more counts. Relying on iRepertoire HTBI primers and Arm-PCR of CDR3 regions, the team built TCR beta libraries. From the multiplex PCR reads, TCRdb called clonotypes with MiXCR, one entry per CDR3 protein. This sample has roughly 400,000 distinct CDR3 sequences, with about a fifth found just once. As to time point: persistent/refractory GD, antithyroid drugs over 5 years with positive TRAb. RNA isolated from PBMCs was used to make the TCR library. This sample was included in a study of regulatory T cells in long-lasting Graves disease. Germline assignment: CDR1 LNHNV and CDR2 YYDKDF (reference sequence). The CDR3 consists of 17 residues. V was trimmed by 7 bases and J by 4 bases, leaving 25 bases between them.

The sequencing used peripheral blood mononuclear cells (PBMCs), collected when the disease was refractory, from a patient treated with antithyroid drugs. This chain connects TRBV15 to TRBJ1-1; possibly TRBD1 for D (5 bases). The receptor was derived from a female donor with Graves disease. CDR3 nucleotides: TGTGCCACCACCGCCGACATGTTCCCAGGAGGGACCACTGAAGCTTTCTTT. Protein product: CATTADMFPGGTTEAFF.